Here is one T cell receptor beta chain with its context. Its antigen is still unknown. No base quality values were provided; no much bigger clone lies one nucleotide off. The CDR3 runs 13 amino acids, cysteine and phenylalanine included. The CDR3 DNA has 39 bases and is translated from base 1. CDR1 and CDR2 (LNHDA, SQIVND) derive from the germline V gene (reference sequence). V lost 6 bases and J lost 4 bases; the stretch between them is 12 bases long. This sample stems from a study of T cells in localized non-small cell lung cancer (dated by TCRdb to 2020 to 2021). Looking at the study overall: Comparing tumors with uninvolved tumor-adjacent lungs, the study looked at the T cell repertoires of approximately 240 patients with early-stage NSCLC. The mean age of the NSCLC patients was about 62 years, with fewer than 150 men and 100 to 110 women. The cohort consisted of 236 treatment-naive NSCLC patients whose localized lung tumors had been resected.

The full study reports these points: Of the top 100 tumor clones, a median of approximately 60 were detected in paired uninvolved adjacent lung; roughly 29 were also among that lung's top 100. The highest T cell clonality was observed in uninvolved tumor-adjacent lung, where clonality exceeded that of tumor, suggesting that antigenic responses were more focused in uninvolved tumor-adjacent lung. Because multi-region sequencing of the tumors was not done, intratumor heterogeneity could not be ruled out. Longer overall survival was associated with higher T cell density in blood, whereas shorter survival was associated with higher clonality in adjacent lung. Since the design was exploratory, TCR variables were selected using unadjusted p-values with no false-discovery rate correction.

The immunoSEQ Assay was used to sequence TCR beta CDR3 regions from DNA. The authors' pipeline ran thus. To compute T cell density, TCR beta template counts were normalized to usable DNA, which was estimated by amplifying housekeeping genes. Using the preseqR package, richness was estimated by extrapolating to 120,000 templates for tissue samples and 400,000 templates for PBMC samples. Clonality was defined by subtracting Pielou's evenness from one. Tissue-enriched TCRs were identified through differential abundance testing performed on productive amino-acid clonotypes, with a minimum total count of 5 and an alpha of 0.1. The Jaccard Index and the Morisita Overlap Index were used to measure repertoire overlap between compartments. GLIPH clustered TCR beta CDR3s with public tetramer-defined viral CDR3s; viral motifs required at least three viral sequences plus V-gene enrichment. TCRdb took this table from immuneACCESS and kept in-frame rearrangements with V and J called. Such tables lack part of the clones; where checked against another copy, unresolved V genes explain under half of the gap, and the rest is unexplained. V, J and clone size are those of that table, while D and trimming were read from the DNA. Present in this sample are 9,800 or so clones, less than 55% of which were seen just once. Clones ranked in the top ten supply 3.8% of the sample.

This chain joins TRBV19 to TRBJ1-1, and perhaps TRBD1 as D gene, on 5 matching bases. The receptor was isolated from a woman between 40 and 69 years old with stage I lung adenocarcinoma. The specimen was lymph node tissue, collected before any cancer treatment. The DNA sequence follows: TGTGCCAGTAGGGGCAGGGCGGGCACTGAAGCTTTCTTT. Its protein is CASRGRAGTEAFF.